This TCR beta chain was documented in a study of fetal regulatory T cell absence and autoimmunity. Broader study findings: Broadly similar TRB gene family usage was seen in pancreas and cord blood.

Sequenced by immunoSEQ multiplex PCR; TCRdb stores in-frame clones only, minus some. The repertoire includes some 87,000 clones, about two thirds of them detected once, and 2% sits in the top ten. The CDR3 covers 15 residues. V shed 4 bases and J 1 base; nucleotides not matched to a gene: 5. Germline V gene lookup returns CDR1 SGHNT and CDR2 YYREEE (reference sequence). With respect to this clone: As yet, its antigen is unknown.

This clonotype was sampled from a male donor with IPEX syndrome. The sequenced sample was pancreas tissue. The chain is built from TRBV5-4 and TRBJ2-3; 8 bases match TRBD1. This CDR3 reads CASSLDRGGTDTQYF. CDR3 DNA sequence: TGTGCCAGCAGCCTCGACAGGGGAGGCACAGATACGCAGTATTTT.